The sequence of this T cell receptor beta chain was determined in a study of cytotoxic CD8 clonotypes in ibrutinib-treated CLL. Worth noting for this clone: Its target is not known.

Only in-frame clones appear in the TCRdb table, and some are missing; sequencing was by immunoSEQ multiplex PCR. The table includes about 60,000 clones, 54% detected once. Findings and limits, study-wide: Clonality, elevated at ibrutinib response, dropped back toward baseline at progression.

The source of roughly 2 micrograms of genomic DNA for TCR beta libraries was cryopreserved PBMCs. This clonotype originated in a human donor with chronic lymphocytic leukemia. The material was PBMCs, obtained at disease progression, from a patient treated with ibrutinib.

The CDR3 loop is CASSHDTSGSSYNEQFF. The CDR3 DNA sequence: TGTGCCAGCAGCCATGACACTAGCGGGAGCTCCTACAATGAGCAGTTCTTC. The chain links TRBV4-2 to TRBJ2-1; TRBD2 aligns across 11 bases. Trimming removed 3 bases from V and 0 bases from J; junction bases left unmatched: 4. This CDR3 spans 17 amino acids. The germline V gene encodes CDR1 LGHNA and CDR2 YNFKEQ.